This T cell receptor beta chain comes out of a study of blood T cell repertoires in COVID-19. Background on the study: Collection of acute and convalescent COVID-19 samples took place in the United States, Italy and Spain.

Generated by immunoSEQ multiplex PCR, the TCRdb table keeps only in-frame clones and is missing some. Counted here are more than 200,000 clones, about 91% occurring once; the ten biggest clones make up more than 1.2%. This CDR3 spans 14 amino acids. Trimming took 3 bases from V and 3 from J, leaving 8 bases between them. Looked up from germline, CDR1 is SEHNR and CDR2 is FQNEAQ (reference sequence). The origin of this receptor is a man older than 75 with acute or convalescent COVID-19. The gene calls are TRBV7-9 and TRBJ1-4; D gene unclear. The sequencing input was peripheral blood. For the CDR3, the DNA is TGTGCCAGCAGCTTTGTGGGCTCTAATGAAAAACTGTTTTTT. Amino acids: CASSFVGSNEKLFF.